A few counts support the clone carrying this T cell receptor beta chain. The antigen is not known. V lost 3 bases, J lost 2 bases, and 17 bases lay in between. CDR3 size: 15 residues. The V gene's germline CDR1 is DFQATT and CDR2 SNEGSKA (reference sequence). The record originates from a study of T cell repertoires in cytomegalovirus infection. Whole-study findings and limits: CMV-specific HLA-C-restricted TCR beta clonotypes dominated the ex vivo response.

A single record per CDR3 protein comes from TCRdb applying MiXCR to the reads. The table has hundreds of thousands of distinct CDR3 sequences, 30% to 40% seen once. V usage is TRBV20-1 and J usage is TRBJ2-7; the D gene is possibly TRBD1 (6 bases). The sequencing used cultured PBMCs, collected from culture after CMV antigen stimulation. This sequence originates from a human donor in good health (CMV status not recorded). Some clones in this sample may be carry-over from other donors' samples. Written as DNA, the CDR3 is TGCAGTGCTAGGGACATTACAGGGCAAGCCTACGAGCAGTACTTC. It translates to CSARDITGQAYEQYF.